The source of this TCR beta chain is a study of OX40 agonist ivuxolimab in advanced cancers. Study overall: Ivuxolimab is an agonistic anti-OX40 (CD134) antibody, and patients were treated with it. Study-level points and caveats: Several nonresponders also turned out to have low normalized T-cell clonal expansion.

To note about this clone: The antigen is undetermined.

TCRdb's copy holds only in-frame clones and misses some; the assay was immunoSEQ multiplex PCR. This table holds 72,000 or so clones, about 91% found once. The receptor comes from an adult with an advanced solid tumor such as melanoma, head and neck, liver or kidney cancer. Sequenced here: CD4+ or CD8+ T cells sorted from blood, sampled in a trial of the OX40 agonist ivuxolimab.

The CDR3 reads CASSPPPSGWLNIQYF. CDR3 coding DNA: TGTGCCAGCTCACCACCTCCGAGCGGGTGGTTAAACATTCAGTACTTC. The chain combines TRBV18 with TRBJ2-4, with D possibly being TRBD2 (6 bases). CDR1 KGHSH and CDR2 LQKENI come from the germline V gene. The ends were cut back, 0 bases at V and 6 bases at J, with 15 bases in the middle. The CDR3 spans 16 residues.